The clone carrying this TCR beta chain has just a few counts. Its cognate antigen is unknown. This entry belongs to a study of post-analysis software for immune sequencing data. Study as a whole: Courses of disease covered relapsing-remitting, secondary progressive and progressive-relapsing multiple sclerosis. Overall study findings and caveats: For normalized Chao1 diversity, multiple sclerosis patients scored significantly lower than controls did.

Each TCR beta cDNA library carried unique molecular identifiers. Researchers reported 400,000 to 550,000 cDNA molecules coming from approximately 0.95 to 9.8 million T cells. TCRdb re-derived calls from the PCR reads in MiXCR, one entry per CDR3 protein. The data show about 770,000 distinct CDR3 sequences, with about 43% seen just once and roughly 5.2% held by the top ten. The receptor's source is a girl under 18 with multiple sclerosis. Sequencing was done on a sample of blood.

CDR3 bases: TGCAGTGCTAGACCCCTTAGCGGGACCGTCCTCAATGAGCAGTTCTTC. Translation gives CSARPLSGTVLNEQFF. The rearrangement joins TRBV20-1 to TRBJ2-1, with 8 bases identical to TRBD2. The V gene end was trimmed by 2 bases and the J gene end by 6 bases; junction bases not matched to a gene: 12. The CDR3 runs to 16 residues. From germline, CDR1 is DFQATT and CDR2 SNEGSKA (reference sequence).